Shown below are 32 T cell receptor beta chains from a single sample sequenced in a study of cytomegalovirus exposure and HLA in healthy donors. Researchers ran the PCR with 60 Vbeta and 13 Jbeta primers. Only in-frame clones appear in the TCRdb table, and some are missing; sequencing was by immunoSEQ multiplex PCR. The sample includes around 150,000 clones, roughly 86% of them seen just once. Source material: PBMCs. The receptors originated from a woman between 40 and 55 years old in good health and CMV-seronegative.

This clone was seen only once. V is TRBV14 and J is TRBJ2-3; 10 positions agree with TRBD2. Per germline, CDR1 SGHDN and CDR2 FVKESK. J lost 2 bases, V lost 3 bases, and 5 bases had no gene match. The CDR3 length is 16 residues. Written as DNA, the CDR3 is TGTGCCAGCAGCCATATAGCGGGGGGACTCACAGATACGCAGTATTTT. The encoded protein is CASSHIAGGLTDTQYF.

V gene TRBV5-4 combines with J gene TRBJ2-2; 12 nucleotides match TRBD1. Germline CDR1 is SGHNT and CDR2 is YYREEE (reference sequence). CDR3 length equals 15 residues. Unmatched junction bases numbered 4, after V lost 4 bases and J lost 6 bases. CDR3 DNA sequence: TGTGCCAGCAGCACGGGACAGGGGGCCGCCGGGGAGCTGTTTTTT. The encoded protein is CASSTGQGAAGELFF.

This rearrangement joins TRBV29-1 to TRBJ2-2, with D perhaps TRBD1 (5 bases). This CDR3 is built from 16 residues. V lost 0 bases and J 5 bases, leaving 16 bases between the germline ends. From germline, CDR1 is SQVTM and CDR2 ANQGSEA. The CDR3 sequence is CSVEDLGQGLTGELFF. As DNA, the CDR3 is TGCAGCGTTGAAGATCTAGGGCAGGGCTTGACCGGGGAGCTGTTTTTT.

The rearrangement uses TRBV7-9 and TRBJ2-1, with TRBD2 identical over 8 bases. The germline V gene encodes CDR1 SEHNR and CDR2 FQNEAQ (reference sequence). The J segment lost 8 bases and the V segment lost 3 bases, leaving 12 bases of the junction unmatched. This CDR3 contains 16 residues. The CDR3 reads CASSFLSGMAYDEQFF. The CDR3 nucleotides are TGTGCCAGCAGCTTCCTTAGCGGGATGGCGTACGATGAGCAGTTCTTC.

The chain uses TRBV6-1 and TRBJ2-7; D gene uncertain. Trimming removed 2 bases at V and 3 bases at J, with 14 bases between. This CDR3 is 15 amino acids long. The germline V gene has CDR1 MNHNS and CDR2 SASEGT. In DNA, the CDR3 is TGTGCCAGCAGTGAAAGTTCCCGGAGCATCTACGAGCAGTACTTC. Amino acid sequence: CASSESSRSIYEQYF.

This chain connects TRBV7-9 to TRBJ2-2; 8 nucleotides line up with TRBD1. CDR1 SEHNR and CDR2 FQNEAQ come from the germline V gene (reference sequence). Trimming cost V 6 bases and J 7 bases; bases outside gene matches: 7. The CDR3 contains 14 residues. In DNA form, the CDR3 reads TGTGCCAGCAGTTCTGACAGGGGTAGCGGGGAGCTGTTTTTT. It is translated as CASSSDRGSGELFF.

The genes are TRBV4-2 and TRBJ1-4, with 8 nucleotides matching TRBD1. The CDR3 has 15 amino acids. J gave up 7 bases and V 4 bases, and 8 bases lay outside the gene matches. Germline V CDR1 and CDR2: LGHNA, YNFKEQ. CDR3 residues: CASSRLQGDGEKLFF. As DNA, the CDR3 is TGTGCCAGCAGCCGTCTACAGGGGGACGGTGAAAAACTGTTTTTT.

This chain connects TRBV28 to TRBJ1-2; D is ambiguous. The CDR3 contains 13 residues. CDR1 and CDR2 (germline): MDHEN, SYDVKM. The ends were cut back, 6 bases at V and 3 bases at J, with 11 bases in the middle. The DNA for the CDR3 is TGTGCCAGCAGAGTAACCGGTGACTATGGCTACACCTTC. Translating it yields CASRVTGDYGYTF.

The chain joins TRBV6-6 to TRBJ2-3; 9 positions agree with TRBD2. This CDR3 region has 15 residues. Germline CDR1 reads MNHNY; CDR2 reads SVGAGI (reference sequence). J was trimmed by 1 base and V by 5 bases; bases with no gene match: 4. CDR3 in amino acids: CASSARLAGTDTQYF. As DNA, the CDR3 is TGTGCCAGCAGTGCCCGACTAGCGGGCACAGATACGCAGTATTTT.

This clone was counted once. The CDR3 spells CASSLGFGGRVTEAFF. The CDR3 region has the DNA TGCGCCAGCAGCTTGGGATTTGGGGGCAGGGTCACTGAAGCTTTCTTT. The chain links TRBV5-1 to TRBJ1-1; tentatively, D is TRBD1 (6 bases). The CDR3 consists of 16 residues. Trimming left V 0 bases short and J 4 bases short, with 16 bases between. The germline gives CDR1 SGHRS, CDR2 YFSETQ.

The chain is built from TRBV6-5 and TRBJ1-6; no clear D. The CDR3 runs to 13 residues. Germline V gives CDR1 MNHEY, CDR2 SVGAGI. Deletions cut 2 bases from V and 10 bases from J, with 9 bases between. DNA of the CDR3: TGTGCCAGCAGTTACGGAGAGCGCTCACCCCTCCACTTT. Its protein product is CASSYGERSPLHF.

The V and J genes are TRBV6-5 and TRBJ2-2, with D tentatively TRBD1 (6 bases). CDR1 and CDR2 (germline): MNHEY, SVGAGI. Trimming took off 2 bases at V and 5 bases at J, with 12 bases between the two ends. The CDR3 extends over 15 amino acids. CDR3 protein: CASSYGAGETGELFF. As DNA, the CDR3 is TGTGCCAGCAGTTACGGCGCAGGGGAGACCGGGGAGCTGTTTTTT.

The chain has TRBV4-2 and TRBJ2-3, with D perhaps matching TRBD2 (6 bases). The CDR3 consists of 16 residues. Trimming cost V 4 bases and J 6 bases, with 20 bases left between them. Germline lookup yields CDR1 LGHNA and CDR2 YNFKEQ. The DNA of the CDR3 is TGTGCCAGCAGCCGCCCGTCGCGGGATCGGTCTGATACGCAGTATTTT. Translating gives CASSRPSRDRSDTQYF.

V gene TRBV5-1 combines with J gene TRBJ1-1; the D gene is possibly TRBD1 (5 bases). In germline, CDR1 is SGHRS, CDR2 YFSETQ. The CDR3 runs 14 residues. The V end was cut by 0 bases, the J end by 3 bases, with 9 bases between. In DNA, the CDR3 is TGCGCCAGCAGCTTGGACAGGTCTGACACTGAAGCTTTCTTT. Translated, it gives CASSLDRSDTEAFF.

This chain connects TRBV5-1 to TRBJ2-3, with 7 bases lining up with TRBD2. CDR1 is SGHRS and CDR2 is YFSETQ in the germline V gene. The CDR3 runs 14 residues. Trimming at V came to 6 bases and at J to 4 bases, leaving 8 bases not matched to a gene. CDR3 protein: CASTLGLGADTQYF. CDR3 nucleotides: TGCGCCAGCACCCTTGGACTAGGAGCAGATACGCAGTATTTT.

This clone has just a few counts. The CDR3 protein is CASSLGAGTDTQYF. The CDR3 region has the DNA TGCGCCAGCAGCTTGGGAGCGGGAACAGATACGCAGTATTTT. V usage is TRBV5-1 and J usage is TRBJ2-3; TRBD2 agrees at 7 bases. Germline V lookup: CDR1 SGHRS, CDR2 YFSETQ. This CDR3 is built from 14 residues. The trim removed 0 bases at V and 3 bases at J, leaving 1 base unmatched. Supplemented by reference TRBV5-1 and TRBJ2-3, the full variable domain reads KAGVTQTPRYLIKTRGQQVTLSCSPISGHRSVSWYQQTPGQGLQFLFEYFSETQRNKGNFPGRFSGRQFSNSRSEMNVSTLELGDSALYLCASSLGAGTDTQYFGPGTRLTVL.

The rearrangement links TRBV21-1 to TRBJ1-1. TRBV21-1 is termed a pseudogene. The CDR3 runs 13 residues. In DNA, the CDR3 is TGTGCCACCCCATGGAGGGCGAACACTGAAGCTTTCTTT. Protein product: CATPWRANTEAFF.

V and J are TRBV27 and TRBJ1-1; D is unclear. This CDR3 spans 13 amino acids. Germline values: CDR1 MNHEY, CDR2 SMNVEV (reference sequence). V dropped 3 bases and J dropped 7 bases, with 12 bases sitting between them. CDR3 in amino acids: CASSFDTRFEAFF. In DNA, the CDR3 is TGTGCCAGCAGTTTCGACACTCGCTTTGAAGCTTTCTTT.

This clone occurred a few times. The same CDR3 can be traced to other DNA sequences in this sample. The V call is TRBV5-1, the J call TRBJ2-7, with TRBD1 identical over 7 bases. Germline CDR1 and CDR2: SGHRS and YFSETQ. With V trimmed by 0 bases and J by 2 bases, 2 bases remained unmatched. The CDR3 consists of 14 residues. The CDR3 spells CASSLGTGTYEQYF. The DNA of the CDR3 is TGCGCCAGCAGCTTGGGGACAGGAACCTACGAGCAGTACTTC.

The CDR3 region has the DNA TGCGCCAGCAGCTCTCGAGAACAGGGGGCTAGCTACGAGCAGTACTTC. It yields the protein CASSSREQGASYEQYF. This chain links TRBV5-1 with TRBJ2-7; TRBD1 agrees at 9 bases. The germline V gene encodes CDR1 SGHRS and CDR2 YFSETQ. The trim removed 3 bases at V and 3 bases at J, leaving 10 bases unmatched. The CDR3 loop spans 16 amino acids.

Worth noting for this clone: The junction departs from the called germline gene at one end, perhaps through a read error. The J gene is TRBJ1-1, the V gene TRBV7-9; 9 bases fit TRBD1. This CDR3 has 14 residues. Germline V gene data show CDR1 as SEHNR and CDR2 as FQNEAQ (reference sequence). The CDR3 loop reads CSSSLQGAATEAFF. In DNA, the CDR3 is TGTTCCAGCAGCTTACAGGGGGCAGCCACTGAAGCTTTCTTT.

V usage is TRBV6-1 and J usage is TRBJ2-2; 7 bases line up with TRBD1. The ends lost 2 bases at V and 0 bases at J; junction bases unmatched: 6. The CDR3 contains 17 residues. Germline loops: CDR1 MNHNS, CDR2 SASEGT. The CDR3 spells CASSEPLGQPNTGELFF. The CDR3, as DNA: TGTGCCAGCAGTGAACCACTGGGACAGCCGAACACCGGGGAGCTGTTTTTT.

The rearrangement uses TRBV7-2 and TRBJ2-7, with D tentatively TRBD2 (6 bases). The CDR3 is made up of 17 amino acids. Trimming shortened V by 2 bases and J by 0 bases, and 17 bases separated the two germline ends. Germline CDR1 SGHTA, CDR2 FQGNSA. CDR3 loop: CASSLPRSGQPSYEQYF. The DNA of the CDR3 is TGTGCCAGCAGCTTACCCCGTAGCGGACAACCCTCCTACGAGCAGTACTTC. Based on the CDR3 plus reference TRBV7-2 and TRBJ2-7, the full variable domain is GAGVSQSPSNKVTEKGKDVELRCDPISGHTALYWYRQSLGQGLEFLIYFQGNSAPDKSGLPSDRFSAERTGGSVSTLTIQRTQQEDSAVYLCASSLPRSGQPSYEQYFGPGTRLTVT.

The V call is TRBV2, the J call TRBJ2-7; 7 bases are a match to TRBD1. CDR3 length: 11 residues. Germline CDR1 SNHLY, CDR2 FYNNEI. V shed 6 bases and J 11 bases; nucleotides not matched to a gene: 7. CDR3: CASRRQGHEYF. CDR3 DNA sequence: TGTGCCAGCAGGAGACAGGGCCACGAGTACTTC.

The chain carries TRBV2 and TRBJ2-7; a weak D match, TRBD2 (5 bases). V lost 8 bases and J 2 bases, leaving 10 bases between the germline ends. Looked up from germline, CDR1 is SNHLY and CDR2 is FYNNEI. CDR3 length equals 12 residues. Here the CDR3 reads CASGGLAYEQYF. The CDR3 DNA is TGTGCCAGCGGCGGGCTTGCCTACGAGCAGTACTTC.

This chain uses TRBV10-3 with TRBJ2-7; weak D call: TRBD2 (5 bases). Germline CDR1 reads ENHRY; CDR2 reads SYGVKD. The CDR3 is made up of 12 amino acids. V dropped 4 bases and J dropped 5 bases, with 9 bases sitting between them. CDR3 DNA: TGTGCCATCAGTGCTGGCGGGCACGAGCAGTACTTC. Protein product: CAISAGGHEQYF.

The genes are TRBV6-5 and TRBJ2-3; D remains ambiguous. Germline CDR1 and CDR2: MNHEY and SVGAGI. This CDR3 contains 13 residues. Trimming left V 6 bases short and J 10 bases short, with 17 bases between. In DNA, the CDR3 is TGTGCCAGCAGGGGCGTAGTATCTAATGCGCAGTATTTT. This encodes CASRGVVSNAQYF.

This clone was seen only once. The genes are TRBV19 and TRBJ2-1; 14 bases line up with TRBD2. J was trimmed by 0 bases and V by 4 bases; bases with no gene match: 8. Germline values: CDR1 LNHDA, CDR2 SQIVND (reference sequence). The CDR3 has 19 residues. CDR3: CASSRTSGRHSNSYNEQFF. In DNA, the CDR3 is TGTGCCAGTAGTAGGACTAGCGGGAGGCACTCTAACTCCTACAATGAGCAGTTCTTC.

The chain is built from TRBV5-1 and TRBJ2-4; possible D gene TRBD2, 6 bases. Germline V CDR1 and CDR2: SGHRS, YFSETQ. Trimming pared 4 bases from V and 2 bases from J, leaving 13 bases between. This CDR3 comprises 15 residues. In DNA, the CDR3 is TGCGCCAGCAGCGATCAGCGGGTTTCCAAAAACATTCAGTACTTC. Its protein product is CASSDQRVSKNIQYF.

The V and J genes are TRBV28 and TRBJ2-7; D perhaps matches TRBD1 (5 bases). From germline, CDR1 is MDHEN and CDR2 SYDVKM. Deletions cut 7 bases from V and 0 bases from J, with 16 bases between. The CDR3 is 15 residues long. In DNA, the CDR3 is TGTGCCAGCACCTTGACGGACACGGACTCCTACGAGCAGTACTTC. Protein: CASTLTDTDSYEQYF.

The rearrangement joins TRBV15 to TRBJ1-6; 7 bases agree with TRBD1. Per the germline V gene, CDR1 is LNHNV and CDR2 is YYDKDF (reference sequence). J lost 9 bases, V lost 5 bases, and 10 bases had no gene match. The CDR3 is 15 amino acids. CDR3 DNA: TGTGCCACCAGCGTCCGACAGGGAGAATTTTCACCCCTCCACTTT. This sequence encodes CATSVRQGEFSPLHF.

The chain links TRBV7-2 to TRBJ2-1, with a possible D match to TRBD1 (6 bases). CDR3 length equals 15 residues. CDR1 is SGHTA, CDR2 FQGNSA, per germline. The ends were cut back, 5 bases at V and 2 bases at J, with 13 bases in the middle. The CDR3 sequence is CASSPGVAAYNEQFF. In DNA form, the CDR3 reads TGTGCCAGCAGCCCAGGGGTCGCGGCCTACAATGAGCAGTTCTTC.